This TCR beta chain comes out of a study of T cells after yellow fever vaccination. Study-wide results and caveats: The presence of abundant clonotypes contaminating from the bulk population was possible in FACS-sorted repertoires.

As to this clonotype: What it binds is unknown.

Trimming removed 4 bases from V and 0 bases from J, with 16 bases in between. The CDR3 length is 17 residues. Per the germline V gene, CDR1 is LGHNA and CDR2 is YSLEER. MiXCR, applied by TCRdb to the 5' RACE reads, yields one record per CDR3 protein. The data contain 300,000 or so distinct CDR3 sequences, around 13% of them seen just once; the ten biggest clones take up about 0.51%. This sample comprised CD4+ T cells sorted from PBMCs, obtained 45 days after the yellow fever booster vaccination. The receptor was derived from a man aged 25-40 years who received the YFV17D yellow fever vaccine. V gene TRBV4-3 combines with J gene TRBJ2-1; D is possibly TRBD1 or TRBD2 (6 bases each). The CDR3 coding sequence is TGCGCCAGCAGCCGGGGGGCTCCTTCGGCCTCCTACAATGAGCAGTTCTTC. Residues: CASSRGAPSASYNEQFF.